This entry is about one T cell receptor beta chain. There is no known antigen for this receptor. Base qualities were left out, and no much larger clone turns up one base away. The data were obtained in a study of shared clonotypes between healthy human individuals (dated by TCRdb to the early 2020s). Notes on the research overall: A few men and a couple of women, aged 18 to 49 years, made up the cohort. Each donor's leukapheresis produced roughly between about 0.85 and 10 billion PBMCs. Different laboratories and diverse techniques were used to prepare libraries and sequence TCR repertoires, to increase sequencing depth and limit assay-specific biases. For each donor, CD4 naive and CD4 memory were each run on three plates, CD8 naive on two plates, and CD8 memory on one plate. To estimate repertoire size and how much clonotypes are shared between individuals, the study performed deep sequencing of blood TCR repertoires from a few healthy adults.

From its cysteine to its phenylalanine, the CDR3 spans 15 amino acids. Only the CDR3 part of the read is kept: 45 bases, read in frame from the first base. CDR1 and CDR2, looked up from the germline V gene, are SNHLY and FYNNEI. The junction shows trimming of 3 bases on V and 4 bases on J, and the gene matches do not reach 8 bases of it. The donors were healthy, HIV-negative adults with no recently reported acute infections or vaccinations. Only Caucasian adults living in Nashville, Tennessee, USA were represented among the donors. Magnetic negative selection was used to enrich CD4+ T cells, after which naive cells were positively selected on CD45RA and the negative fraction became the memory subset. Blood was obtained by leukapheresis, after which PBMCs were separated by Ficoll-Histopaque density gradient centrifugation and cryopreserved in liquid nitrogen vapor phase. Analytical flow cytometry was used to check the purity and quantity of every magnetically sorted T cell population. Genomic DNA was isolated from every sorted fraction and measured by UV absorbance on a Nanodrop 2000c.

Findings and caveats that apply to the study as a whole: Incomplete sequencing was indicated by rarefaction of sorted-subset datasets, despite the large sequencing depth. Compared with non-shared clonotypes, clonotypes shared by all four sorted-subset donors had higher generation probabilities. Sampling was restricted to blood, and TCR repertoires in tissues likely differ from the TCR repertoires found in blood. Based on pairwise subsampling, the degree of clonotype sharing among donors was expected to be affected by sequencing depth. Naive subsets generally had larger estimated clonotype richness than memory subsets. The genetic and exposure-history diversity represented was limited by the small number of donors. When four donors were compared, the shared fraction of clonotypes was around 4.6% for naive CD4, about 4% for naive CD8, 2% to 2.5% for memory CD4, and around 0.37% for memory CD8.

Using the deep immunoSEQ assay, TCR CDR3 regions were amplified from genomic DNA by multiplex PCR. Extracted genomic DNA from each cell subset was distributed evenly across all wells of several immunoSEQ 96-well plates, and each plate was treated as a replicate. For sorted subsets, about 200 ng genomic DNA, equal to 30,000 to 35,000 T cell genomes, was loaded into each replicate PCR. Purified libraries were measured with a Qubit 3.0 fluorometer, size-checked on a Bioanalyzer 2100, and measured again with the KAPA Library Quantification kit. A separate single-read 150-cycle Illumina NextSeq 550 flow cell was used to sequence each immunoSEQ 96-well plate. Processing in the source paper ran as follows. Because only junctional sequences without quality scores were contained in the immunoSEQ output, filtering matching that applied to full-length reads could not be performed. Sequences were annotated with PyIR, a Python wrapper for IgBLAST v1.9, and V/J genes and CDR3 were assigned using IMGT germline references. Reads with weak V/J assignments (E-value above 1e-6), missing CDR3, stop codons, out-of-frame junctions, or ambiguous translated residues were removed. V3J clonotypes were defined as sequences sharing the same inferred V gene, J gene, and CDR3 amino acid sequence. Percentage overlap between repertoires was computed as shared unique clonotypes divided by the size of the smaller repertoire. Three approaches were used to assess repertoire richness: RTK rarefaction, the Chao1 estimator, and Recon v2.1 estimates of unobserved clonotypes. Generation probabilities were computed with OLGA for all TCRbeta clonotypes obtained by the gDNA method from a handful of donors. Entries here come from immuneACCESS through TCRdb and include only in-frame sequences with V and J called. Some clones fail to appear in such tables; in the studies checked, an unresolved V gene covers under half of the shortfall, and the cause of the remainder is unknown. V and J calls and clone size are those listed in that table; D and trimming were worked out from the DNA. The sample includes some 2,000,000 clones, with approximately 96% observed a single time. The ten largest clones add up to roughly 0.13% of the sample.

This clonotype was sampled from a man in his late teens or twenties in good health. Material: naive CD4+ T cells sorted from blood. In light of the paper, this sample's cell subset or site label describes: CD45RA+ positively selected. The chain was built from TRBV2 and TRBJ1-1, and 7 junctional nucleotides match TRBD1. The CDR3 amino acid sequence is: CASSDSGTALTEAFF. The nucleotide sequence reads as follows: TGTGCCAGCAGTGACTCCGGGACAGCTCTCACTGAAGCTTTCTTT.